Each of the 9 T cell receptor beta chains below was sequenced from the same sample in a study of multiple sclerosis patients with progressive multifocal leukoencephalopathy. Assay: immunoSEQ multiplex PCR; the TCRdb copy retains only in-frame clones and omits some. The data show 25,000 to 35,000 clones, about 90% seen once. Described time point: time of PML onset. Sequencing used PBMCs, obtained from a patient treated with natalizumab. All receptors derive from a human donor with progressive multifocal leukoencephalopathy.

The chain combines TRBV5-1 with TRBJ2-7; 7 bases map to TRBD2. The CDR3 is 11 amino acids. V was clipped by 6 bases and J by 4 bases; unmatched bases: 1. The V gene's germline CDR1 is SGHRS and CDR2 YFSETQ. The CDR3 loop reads CASTGGYEQYF. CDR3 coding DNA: TGCGCCAGCACCGGGGGGTACGAGCAGTACTTC.

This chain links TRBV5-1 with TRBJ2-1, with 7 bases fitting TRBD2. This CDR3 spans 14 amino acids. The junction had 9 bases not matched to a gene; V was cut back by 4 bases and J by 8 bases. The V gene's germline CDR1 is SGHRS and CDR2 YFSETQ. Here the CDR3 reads CASSPGLVGYEQFF. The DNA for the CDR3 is TGCGCCAGCAGCCCCGGACTAGTTGGCTATGAGCAGTTCTTC.

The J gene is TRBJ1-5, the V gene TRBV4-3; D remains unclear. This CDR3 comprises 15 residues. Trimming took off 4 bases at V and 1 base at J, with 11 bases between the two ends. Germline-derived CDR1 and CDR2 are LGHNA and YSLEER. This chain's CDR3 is CASSREVGSNQPQHF. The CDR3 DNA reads TGCGCCAGCAGCCGGGAAGTGGGGAGCAATCAGCCCCAGCATTTT.

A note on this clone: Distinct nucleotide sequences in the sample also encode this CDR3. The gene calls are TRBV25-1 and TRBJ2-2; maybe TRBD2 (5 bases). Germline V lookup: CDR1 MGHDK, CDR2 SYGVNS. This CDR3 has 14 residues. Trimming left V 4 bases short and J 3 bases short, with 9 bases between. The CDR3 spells CASSGGLDTGELFF. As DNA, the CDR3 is TGTGCCAGCAGTGGTGGACTCGACACCGGGGAGCTGTTTTTT.

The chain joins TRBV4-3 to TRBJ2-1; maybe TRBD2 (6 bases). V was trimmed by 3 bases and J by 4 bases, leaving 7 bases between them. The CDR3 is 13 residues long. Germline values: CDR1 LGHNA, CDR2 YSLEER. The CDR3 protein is CASSQGLYNEQFF. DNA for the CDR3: TGCGCCAGCAGCCAGGGACTTTACAATGAGCAGTTCTTC.

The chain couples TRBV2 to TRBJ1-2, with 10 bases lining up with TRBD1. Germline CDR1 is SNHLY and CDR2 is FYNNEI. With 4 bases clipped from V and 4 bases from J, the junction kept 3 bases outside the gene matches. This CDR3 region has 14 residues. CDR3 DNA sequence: TGTGCCAGCAGTGGGGGACAGGGGCCCTATGGCTACACCTTC. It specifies CASSGGQGPYGYTF.

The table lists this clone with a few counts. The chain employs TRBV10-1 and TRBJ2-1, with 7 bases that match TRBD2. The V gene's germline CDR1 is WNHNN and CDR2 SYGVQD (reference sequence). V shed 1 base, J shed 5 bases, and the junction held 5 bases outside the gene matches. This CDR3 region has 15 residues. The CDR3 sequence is CASSEFTSVHNEQFF. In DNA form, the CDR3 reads TGCGCCAGCAGTGAGTTCACTAGCGTCCACAATGAGCAGTTCTTC.

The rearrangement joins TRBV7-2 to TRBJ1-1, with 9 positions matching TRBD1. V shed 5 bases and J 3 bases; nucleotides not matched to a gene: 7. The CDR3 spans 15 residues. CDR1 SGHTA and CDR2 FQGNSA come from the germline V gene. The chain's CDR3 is CASSPTGGRDTEAFF. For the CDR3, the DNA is TGTGCCAGCAGCCCCACAGGGGGCAGGGACACTGAAGCTTTCTTT.

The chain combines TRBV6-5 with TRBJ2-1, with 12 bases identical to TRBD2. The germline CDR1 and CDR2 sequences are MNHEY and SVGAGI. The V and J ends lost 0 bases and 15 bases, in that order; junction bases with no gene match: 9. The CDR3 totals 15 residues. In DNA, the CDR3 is TGTGCCAGCAGTTACTCGCGGCTAGCGGGAGGGTTGATGTTCTTC. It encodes CASSYSRLAGGLMFF.